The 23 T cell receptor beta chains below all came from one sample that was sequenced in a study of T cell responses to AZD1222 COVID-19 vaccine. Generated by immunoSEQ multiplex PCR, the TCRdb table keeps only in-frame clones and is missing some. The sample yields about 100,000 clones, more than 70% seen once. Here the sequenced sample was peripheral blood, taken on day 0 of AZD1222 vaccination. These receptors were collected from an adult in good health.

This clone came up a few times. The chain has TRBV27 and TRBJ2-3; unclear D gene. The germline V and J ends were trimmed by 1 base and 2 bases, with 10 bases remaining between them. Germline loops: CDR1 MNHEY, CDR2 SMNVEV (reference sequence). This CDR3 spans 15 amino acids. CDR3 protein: CASSLYTAPTDTQYF. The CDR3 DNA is TGTGCCAGCAGTTTATATACAGCCCCCACAGATACGCAGTATTTT.

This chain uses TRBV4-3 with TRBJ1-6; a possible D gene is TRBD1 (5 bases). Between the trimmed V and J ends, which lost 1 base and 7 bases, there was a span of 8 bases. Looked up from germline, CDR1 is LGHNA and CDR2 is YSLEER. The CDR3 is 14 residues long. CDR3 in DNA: TGCGCCAGCAGCCAAGCCAGGGTAAATTCACCCCTCCACTTT. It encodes CASSQARVNSPLHF.

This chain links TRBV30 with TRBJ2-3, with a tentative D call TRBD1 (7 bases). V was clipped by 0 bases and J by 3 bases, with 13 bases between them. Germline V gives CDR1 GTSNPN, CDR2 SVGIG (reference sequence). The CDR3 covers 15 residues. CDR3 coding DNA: TGTGCCTGGAGTGTAGCAGGGGGGTTTACAGATACGCAGTATTTT. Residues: CAWSVAGGFTDTQYF.

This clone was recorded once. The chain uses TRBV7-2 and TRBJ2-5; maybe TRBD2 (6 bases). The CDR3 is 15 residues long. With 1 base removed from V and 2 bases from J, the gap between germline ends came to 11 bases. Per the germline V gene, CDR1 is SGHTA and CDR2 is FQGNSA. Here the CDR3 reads CASSLGGSGQETQYF. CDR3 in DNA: TGTGCCAGCAGCTTAGGGGGTAGCGGTCAAGAGACCCAGTACTTC.

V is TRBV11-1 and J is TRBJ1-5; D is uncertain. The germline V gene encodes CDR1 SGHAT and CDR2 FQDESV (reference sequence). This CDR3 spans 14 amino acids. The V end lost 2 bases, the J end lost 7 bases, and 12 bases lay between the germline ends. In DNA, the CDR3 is TGTGCCAGCAGCTTAATGGGTGAGGACCAGCCCCAGCATTTT. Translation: CASSLMGEDQPQHF. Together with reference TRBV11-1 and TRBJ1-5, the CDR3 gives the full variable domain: EAEVAQSPRYKITEKSQAVAFWCDPISGHATLYWYRQILGQGPELLVQFQDESVVDDSQLPKDRFSAERLKGVDSTLKIQPAELGDSAMYLCASSLMGEDQPQHFGDGTRLSIL.

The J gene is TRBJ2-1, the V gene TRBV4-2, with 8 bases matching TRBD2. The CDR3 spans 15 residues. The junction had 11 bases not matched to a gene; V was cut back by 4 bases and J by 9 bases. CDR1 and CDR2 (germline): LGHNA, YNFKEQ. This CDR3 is CASSPVRAGGSEQFF. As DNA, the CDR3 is TGTGCCAGCAGCCCAGTCCGGGCGGGAGGATCTGAGCAGTTCTTC.

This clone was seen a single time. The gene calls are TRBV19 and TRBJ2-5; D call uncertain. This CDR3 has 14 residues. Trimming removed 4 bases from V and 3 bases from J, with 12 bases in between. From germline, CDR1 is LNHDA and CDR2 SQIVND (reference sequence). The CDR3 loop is CASSSSSLEETQYF. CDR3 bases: TGTGCCAGTAGTAGTAGCTCCTTGGAAGAGACCCAGTACTTC. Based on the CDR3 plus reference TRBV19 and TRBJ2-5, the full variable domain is DGGITQSPKYLFRKEGQNVTLSCEQNLNHDAMYWYRQDPGQGLRLIYYSQIVNDFQKGDIAEGYSVSREKKESFPLTVTSAQKNPTAFYLCASSSSSLEETQYFGPGTRLLVL.

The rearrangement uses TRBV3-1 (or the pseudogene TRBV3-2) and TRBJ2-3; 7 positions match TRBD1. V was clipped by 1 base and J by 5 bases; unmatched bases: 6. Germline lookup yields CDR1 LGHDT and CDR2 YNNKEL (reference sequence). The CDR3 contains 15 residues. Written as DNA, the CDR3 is TGTGCCAGCAGCCAAGGGACAGGAGGAGAAGATACGCAGTATTTT. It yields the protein CASSQGTGGEDTQYF.

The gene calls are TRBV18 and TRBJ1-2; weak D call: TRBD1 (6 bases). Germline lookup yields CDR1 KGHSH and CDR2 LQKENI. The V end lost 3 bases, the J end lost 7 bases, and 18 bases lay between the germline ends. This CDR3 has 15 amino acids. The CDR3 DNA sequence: TGTGCCAGCTCACCCACAGGGACCCCGAATAGTGGCTACACCTTC. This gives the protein CASSPTGTPNSGYTF.

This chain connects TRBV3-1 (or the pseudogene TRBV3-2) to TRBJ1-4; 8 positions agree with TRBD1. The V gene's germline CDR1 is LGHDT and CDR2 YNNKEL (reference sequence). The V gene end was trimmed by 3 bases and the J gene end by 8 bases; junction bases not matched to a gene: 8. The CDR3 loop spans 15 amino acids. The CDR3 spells CASSHPGQGDEKLFF. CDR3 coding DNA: TGTGCCAGCAGCCATCCCGGACAGGGAGACGAAAAACTGTTTTTT.

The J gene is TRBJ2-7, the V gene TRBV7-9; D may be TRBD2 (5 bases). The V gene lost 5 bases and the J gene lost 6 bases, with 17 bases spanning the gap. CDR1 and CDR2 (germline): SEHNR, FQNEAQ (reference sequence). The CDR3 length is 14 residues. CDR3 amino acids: CASSPGEASLEQYF. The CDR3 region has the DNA TGTGCCAGCAGCCCCGGGGAAGCCTCCCTCGAGCAGTACTTC.

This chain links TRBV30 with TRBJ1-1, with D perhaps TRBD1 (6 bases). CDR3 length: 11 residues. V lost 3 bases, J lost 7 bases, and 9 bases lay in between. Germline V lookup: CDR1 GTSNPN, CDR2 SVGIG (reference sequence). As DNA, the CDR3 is TGTGCCTGGAGCTTGACAGGTGAAGCTTTCTTT. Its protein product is CAWSLTGEAFF.

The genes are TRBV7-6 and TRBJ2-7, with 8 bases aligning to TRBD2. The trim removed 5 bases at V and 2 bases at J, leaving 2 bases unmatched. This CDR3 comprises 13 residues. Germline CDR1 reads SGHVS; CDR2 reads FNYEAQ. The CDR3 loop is CASSPGRAYEQYF. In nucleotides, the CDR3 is TGTGCCAGCAGCCCCGGGAGGGCCTACGAGCAGTACTTC.

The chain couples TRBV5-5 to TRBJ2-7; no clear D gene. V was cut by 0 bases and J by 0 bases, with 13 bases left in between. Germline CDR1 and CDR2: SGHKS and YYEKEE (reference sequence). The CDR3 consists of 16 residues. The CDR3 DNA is TGTGCCAGCAGCTTGGTATTGGACCCTTTCTCCTACGAGCAGTACTTC. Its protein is CASSLVLDPFSYEQYF.

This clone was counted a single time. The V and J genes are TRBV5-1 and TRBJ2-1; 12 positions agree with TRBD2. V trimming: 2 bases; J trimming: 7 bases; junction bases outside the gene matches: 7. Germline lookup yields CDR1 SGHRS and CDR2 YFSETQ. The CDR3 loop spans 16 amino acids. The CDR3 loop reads CASSFELAGGGNEQFF. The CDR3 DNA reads TGCGCCAGCAGCTTTGAACTAGCGGGAGGCGGTAATGAGCAGTTCTTC.

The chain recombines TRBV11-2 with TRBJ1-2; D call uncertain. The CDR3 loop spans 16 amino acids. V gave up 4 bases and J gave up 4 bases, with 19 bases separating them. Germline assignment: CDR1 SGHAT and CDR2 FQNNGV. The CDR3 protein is CASSSLRGAEGYGYTF. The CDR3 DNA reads TGTGCCAGCAGCTCTTTACGGGGAGCCGAGGGCTATGGCTACACCTTC. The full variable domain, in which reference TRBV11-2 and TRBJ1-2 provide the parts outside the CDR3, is EAGVAQSPRYKIIEKRQSVAFWCNPISGHATLYWYQQILGQGPKLLIQFQNNGVVDDSQLPKDRFSAERLKGVDSTLKIQPAKLEDSAVYLCASSSLRGAEGYGYTFGSGTRLTVV.

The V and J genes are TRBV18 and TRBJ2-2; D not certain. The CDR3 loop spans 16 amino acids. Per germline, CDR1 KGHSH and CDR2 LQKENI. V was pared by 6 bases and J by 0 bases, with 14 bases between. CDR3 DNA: TGTGCCAGCTCGCTAACAGAGTTCGCGAACACCGGGGAGCTGTTTTTT. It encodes CASSLTEFANTGELFF.

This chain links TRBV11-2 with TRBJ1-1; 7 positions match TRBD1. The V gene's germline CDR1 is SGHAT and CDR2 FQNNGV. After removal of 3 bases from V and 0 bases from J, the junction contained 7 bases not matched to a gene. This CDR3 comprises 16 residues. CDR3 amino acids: CASSLQGGRMNTEAFF. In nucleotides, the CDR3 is TGTGCCAGCAGCTTGCAGGGGGGCCGCATGAACACTGAAGCTTTCTTT.

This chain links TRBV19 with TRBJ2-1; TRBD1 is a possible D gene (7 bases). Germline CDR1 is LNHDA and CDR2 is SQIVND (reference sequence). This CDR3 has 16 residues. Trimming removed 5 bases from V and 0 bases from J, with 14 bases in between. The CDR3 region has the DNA TGTGCCAGTAGTTATAGGAGGGGGCACTCCTACAATGAGCAGTTCTTC. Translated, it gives CASSYRRGHSYNEQFF.

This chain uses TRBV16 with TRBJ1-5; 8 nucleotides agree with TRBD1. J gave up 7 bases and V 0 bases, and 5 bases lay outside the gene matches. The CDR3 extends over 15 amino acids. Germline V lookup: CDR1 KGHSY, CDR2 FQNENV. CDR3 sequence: CASSQSGTGPQPQHF. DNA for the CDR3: TGTGCCAGCAGCCAATCTGGGACAGGACCCCAGCCCCAGCATTTT.

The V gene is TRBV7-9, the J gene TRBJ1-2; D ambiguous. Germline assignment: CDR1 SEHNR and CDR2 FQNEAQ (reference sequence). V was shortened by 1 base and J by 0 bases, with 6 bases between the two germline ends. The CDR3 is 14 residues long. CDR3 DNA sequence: TGTGCCAGCAGCTTAGGGCAGGCTAACTATGGCTACACCTTC. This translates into CASSLGQANYGYTF. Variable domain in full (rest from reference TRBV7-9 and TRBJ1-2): DTGVSQNPRHKITKRGQNVTFRCDPISEHNRLYWYRQTLGQGPEFLTYFQNEAQLEKSRLLSDRFSAERPKGSFSTLEIQRTEQGDSAMYLCASSLGQANYGYTFGSGTRLTVV.

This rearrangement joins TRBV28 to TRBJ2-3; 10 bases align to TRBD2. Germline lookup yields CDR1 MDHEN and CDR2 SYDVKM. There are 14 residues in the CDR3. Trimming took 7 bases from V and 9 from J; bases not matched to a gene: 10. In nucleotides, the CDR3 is TGTGCCAGCACCATAGCGGGAGGCCCCCGCACGCAGTATTTT. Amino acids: CASTIAGGPRTQYF.

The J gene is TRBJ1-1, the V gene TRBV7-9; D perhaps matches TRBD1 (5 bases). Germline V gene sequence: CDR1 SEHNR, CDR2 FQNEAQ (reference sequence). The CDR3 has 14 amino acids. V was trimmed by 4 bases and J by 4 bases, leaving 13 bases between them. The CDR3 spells CASSSGLWGTEAFF. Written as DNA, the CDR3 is TGTGCCAGCAGCTCGGGGCTTTGGGGCACTGAAGCTTTCTTT.